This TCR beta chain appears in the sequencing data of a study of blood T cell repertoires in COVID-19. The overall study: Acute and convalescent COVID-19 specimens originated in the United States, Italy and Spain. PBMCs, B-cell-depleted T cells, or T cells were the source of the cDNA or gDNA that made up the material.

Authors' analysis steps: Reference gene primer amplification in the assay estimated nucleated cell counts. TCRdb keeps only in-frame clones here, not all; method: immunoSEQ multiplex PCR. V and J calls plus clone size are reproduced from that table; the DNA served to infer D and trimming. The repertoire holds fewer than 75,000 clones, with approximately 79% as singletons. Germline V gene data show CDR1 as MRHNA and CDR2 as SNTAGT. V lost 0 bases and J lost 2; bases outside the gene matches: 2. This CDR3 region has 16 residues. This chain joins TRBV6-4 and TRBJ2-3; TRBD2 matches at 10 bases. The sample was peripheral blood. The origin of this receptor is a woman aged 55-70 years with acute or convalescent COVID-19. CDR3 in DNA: TGTGCCAGCAGTGACTCTAGCGGGGGGCCCACAGATACGCAGTATTTT. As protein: CASSDSSGGPTDTQYF.